This TCR beta chain emerged from a study of response to subunit inactivated influenza vaccine. One entry per CDR3 protein results from TCRdb running MiXCR on the RT-PCR reads. Here the sample spans 650,000 to 700,000 distinct CDR3 sequences, roughly 14% being singletons. This clonotype was counted between two and nine times. The germline CDR1 and CDR2 sequences are DFQATT and SNEGSKA (reference sequence). This CDR3 spans 14 amino acids. The V end was cut by 4 bases, the J end by 6 bases, with 16 bases between. Sequencing used PBMCs from blood, obtained about 12 days after vaccination. The genes are TRBV20-1 and TRBJ1-5; tentatively, D is TRBD1 (6 bases). This receptor was obtained from a man aged 50-60 years who received an inactivated influenza vaccine. The CDR3 sequence is CSANGGARGQPQHF. CDR3 bases: TGCAGTGCTAATGGGGGGGCGCGGGGTCAGCCCCAGCATTTT.